The present entry profiles one TCR beta chain with its context. Its antigen is as yet unknown. TCRdb's table, derived via immunoSEQ multiplex PCR, lists solely in-frame clones and lacks some. The repertoire holds around 130,000 clones, with nearly 90% as singletons. These data are taken from a study of cytomegalovirus exposure and HLA in healthy donors. Study-wide findings and caveats: TCR clusters originating in the first cohort tended to co-occur in the roughly 120 validation repertoires, according to a later analysis.

Trimming pared 4 bases from V and 6 bases from J, leaving 9 bases between. This CDR3 is built from 13 residues. Germline CDR1 is SGHNT and CDR2 is YENEEA. The source is a man aged 25 to 40 in good health and CMV-seronegative. Sequencing was done on a sample of PBMCs. The chain employs TRBV11-3 and TRBJ2-2; tentative D call: TRBD1 (5 bases). The CDR3 sequence is CASSYEGAGELFF. CDR3 in DNA: TGTGCCAGCAGCTACGAAGGGGCCGGGGAGCTGTTTTTT. The full variable domain, its missing parts supplied by reference TRBV11-3 and TRBJ2-2, is EAGVVQSPRYKIIEKKQPVAFWCNPISGHNTLYWYLQNLGQGPELLIRYENEEAVDDSQLPKDRFSAERLKGVDSTLKIQPAELGDSAVYLCASSYEGAGELFFGEGSRLTVL.